Each of the 5 T cell receptor beta chains below was sequenced from the same sample in a study of vaccination effects on CD4 cells after COVID-19. Their antigens remain unidentified. Viral peptide pools were used in the ViraFEST assay to expand antigen-specific CD4+ T cells, and sequencing came afterward. Isolation of CD4+ T cells took place after nine to ten days of culture. None of these healthy vaccinees had been infected with SARS-CoV-2 before vaccination. Assay used: immunoSEQ multiplex PCR; TCRdb lists only in-frame clones, some missing. The table records under 70,000 clones, roughly 80% of them present only once. The specimen was CD4+ T cells from PBMCs cultured with HCoV-OC43 spike peptides, collected before COVID-19 vaccination. Stated subset: HCoV-OC43 spike overlapping peptide pool stimulation. The receptors here all came from a human donor who received a COVID-19 vaccine.

The chain joins TRBV6-5 to TRBJ1-2, with D possibly matching TRBD1 (6 bases). This CDR3 comprises 14 residues. CDR1 and CDR2 (germline): MNHEY, SVGAGI. The V and J ends lost 1 base and 6 bases respectively, with 12 bases between them. The DNA of the CDR3 is TGTGCCAGCAGTTACTACAGGGATATTGATGGCTACACCTTC. Translation: CASSYYRDIDGYTF.

This clone has only one observation. The V and J genes are TRBV29-1 and TRBJ1-2; D gene ambiguous. Trimming took 3 bases from V and 2 from J, leaving 7 bases between them. CDR3 length: 12 residues. Germline CDR1 SQVTM, CDR2 ANQGSEA. In DNA, the CDR3 is TGCAGCGTTGATGGTCCGAACTATGGCTACACCTTC. It is translated as CSVDGPNYGYTF.

This chain connects TRBV6-6 to TRBJ1-5; no clear D gene. The V gene lost 7 bases and the J gene lost 4 bases, with 8 bases spanning the gap. This CDR3 has 12 amino acids. The V gene's germline CDR1 is MNHNY and CDR2 SVGAGI (reference sequence). This chain's CDR3 is CASTNPNQPQHF. The CDR3 coding sequence is TGTGCCAGCACAAACCCAAATCAGCCCCAGCATTTT.

The chain combines TRBV5-6 with TRBJ2-7; TRBD1 aligns across 7 bases. CDR1 is SGHDT and CDR2 is YYEEEE in the germline V gene. V dropped 2 bases and J dropped 4; count of bases not matched to a gene: 9. The CDR3 spans 15 residues. The CDR3 DNA sequence: TGTGCCAGCAGCTTTTTGACAGGGAGTTGGTACGAGCAGTACGTC. This gives the protein CASSFLTGSWYEQYV.

This rearrangement joins TRBV7-2 to TRBJ2-1; D is unresolved. The CDR3 is 15 residues long. Trimming stripped 5 bases from V and 7 bases from J, with 18 bases between. The germline gives CDR1 SGHTA, CDR2 FQGNSA. The CDR3 is CASSPPRLQGNEQFF. The DNA for the CDR3 is TGTGCCAGCAGCCCGCCCAGGCTTCAAGGGAATGAGCAGTTCTTC.